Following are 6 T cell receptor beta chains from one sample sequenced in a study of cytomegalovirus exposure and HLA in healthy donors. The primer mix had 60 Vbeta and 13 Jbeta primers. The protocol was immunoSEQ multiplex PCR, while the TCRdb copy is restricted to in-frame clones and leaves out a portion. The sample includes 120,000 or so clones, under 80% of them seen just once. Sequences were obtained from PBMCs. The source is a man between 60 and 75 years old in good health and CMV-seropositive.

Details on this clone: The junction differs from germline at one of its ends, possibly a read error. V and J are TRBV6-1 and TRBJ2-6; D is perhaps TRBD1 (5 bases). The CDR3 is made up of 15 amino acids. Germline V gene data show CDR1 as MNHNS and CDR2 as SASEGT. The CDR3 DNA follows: TGTGCCAGCAGTGAACTTATCTCTGGGGCCAACGGCCTGACTTTC. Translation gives CASSELISGANGLTF.

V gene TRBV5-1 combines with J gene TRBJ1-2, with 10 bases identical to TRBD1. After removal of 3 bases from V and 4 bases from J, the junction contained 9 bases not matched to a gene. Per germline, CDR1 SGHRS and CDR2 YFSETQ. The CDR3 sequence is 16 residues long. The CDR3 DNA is TGCGCCAGCAGCTGGTCTCGGGACAGGGGAGTCTATGGCTACACCTTC. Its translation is CASSWSRDRGVYGYTF.

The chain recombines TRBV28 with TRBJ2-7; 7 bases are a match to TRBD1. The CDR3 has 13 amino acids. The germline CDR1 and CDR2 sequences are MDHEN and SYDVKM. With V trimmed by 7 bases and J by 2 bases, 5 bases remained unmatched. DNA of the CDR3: TGTGCCAGCACCGGGACAGCTCCCTACGAGCAGTACTTC. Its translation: CASTGTAPYEQYF.

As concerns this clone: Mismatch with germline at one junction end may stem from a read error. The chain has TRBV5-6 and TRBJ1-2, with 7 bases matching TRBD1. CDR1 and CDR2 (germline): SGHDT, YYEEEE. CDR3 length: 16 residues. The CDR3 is CASSLLLRQGNDGYTF. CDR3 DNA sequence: TGTGCCAGCAGCTTGCTGCTCCGACAGGGTAACGATGGCTACACCTTC. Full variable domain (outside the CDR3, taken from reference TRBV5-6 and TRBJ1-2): DAGVTQSPTHLIKTRGQQVTLRCSPKSGHDTVSWYQQALGQGPQFIFQYYEEEERQRGNFPDRFSGHQFPNYSSELNVNALLLGDSALYLCASSLLLRQGNDGYTFGSGTRLTVV.

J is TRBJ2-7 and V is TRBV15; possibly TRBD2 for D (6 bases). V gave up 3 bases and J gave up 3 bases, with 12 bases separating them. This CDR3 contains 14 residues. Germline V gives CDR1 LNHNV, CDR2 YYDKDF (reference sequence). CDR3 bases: TGTGCCACCAGCAGGGGCGGGGACGGCTACGAGCAGTACTTC. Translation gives CATSRGGDGYEQYF.

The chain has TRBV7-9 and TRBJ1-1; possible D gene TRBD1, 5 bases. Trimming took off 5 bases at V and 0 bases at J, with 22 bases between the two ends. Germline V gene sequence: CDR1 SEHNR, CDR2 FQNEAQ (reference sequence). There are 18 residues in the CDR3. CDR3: CASSPPRRLGGVNTEAFF. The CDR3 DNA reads TGTGCCAGCAGCCCCCCCCGACGGCTGGGGGGGGTGAACACTGAAGCTTTCTTT.